This is a list of T cell receptor beta chains from one sample in a study of T-cell reconstitution after alpha-beta-depleted transplantation in children. TCRdb itself ran the PCR reads through MiXCR, one entry per CDR3 protein. Altogether around 440,000 distinct CDR3 sequences are present, around 15% being singletons, with the ten largest covering around 30%. Material: PBMCs, mostly from graft donor cells, obtained 360 days after TCRalphabeta/CD19-depleted stem cell transplant. These receptors were collected from a boy in the first two years of life who had a stem cell transplant for Wiskott-Aldrich syndrome, so the T cells may come from the graft donor. Each CDR3 is given with its conserved first and last residue. The order of the fields is V gene, D gene, J gene, clone size, CDR3 DNA, CDR3 protein. D genes are given only for firm matches. Size is omitted from some rows. Given values are once, few, many or a class for expanded clones.

V: TRBV12-5
D: .
J: TRBJ2-1
size: .
DNA: TGTGCTAGTGGTTTGATGATTGACGGAAGGGGGTTCTACAATGAGCAGTTCTTC
CDR3: CASGLMIDGRGFYNEQFF

V: TRBV12-3/TRBV12-4
D: .
J: TRBJ2-2
size: .
DNA: TGTGCCAGCAAAGGGGGAGGGCCCCCCGGGGAGCTGTTTTTT
CDR3: CASKGGGPPGELFF

V: TRBV14
D: .
J: TRBJ2-2
size: few
DNA: TGTGCCAGCAGCCAAGTGGCCGAGAACACCGGGGAGCTGTTTTTT
CDR3: CASSQVAENTGELFF

V: TRBV18
D: TRBD2
J: TRBJ2-7
size: few
DNA: TGTGCCAGCTCGCAGCGGGGACGCTCCTACGAGCAGTACTTC
CDR3: CASSQRGRSYEQYF

V: TRBV6-2/TRBV6-3
D: .
J: TRBJ2-7
size: .
DNA: TGTGCCAGCAGTTACTCGTTCGTCTCCTACGAGCAGTACTTC
CDR3: CASSYSFVSYEQYF

V: TRBV27
D: TRBD1
J: TRBJ2-2
size: .
DNA: TGTGCCAGCAGCTTCTGGACAGGGGTGAACACCGGGGAGCTGTTTTTT
CDR3: CASSFWTGVNTGELFF

V: TRBV12-3/TRBV12-4
D: TRBD1
J: TRBJ2-1
size: many
DNA: TGTGCCAGCAGTCGGGGACAGGGACCCTACAATGAGCAGTTCTTC
CDR3: CASSRGQGPYNEQFF

V: TRBV13
D: TRBD2
J: TRBJ2-7
size: .
DNA: TGTGCCAGCAGCATTTTTCGGACTAGCGGTGCCTACGAGCAGTACTTC
CDR3: CASSIFRTSGAYEQYF

V: TRBV11-2
D: TRBD1
J: TRBJ1-1
size: .
DNA: TGTGCCAGCAGCTTAGGGGGACAGGGGCCTTATGAAGCTTTCTTT
CDR3: CASSLGGQGPYEAFF

V: TRBV20-1
D: TRBD2
J: TRBJ2-1
size: .
DNA: TGCAGTGCCCAACGCGGGGGGTACAATGAGCAGTTCTTC
CDR3: CSAQRGGYNEQFF

V: TRBV10-2
D: .
J: TRBJ2-1
size: .
DNA: TGCGCCAGCAGTGAGAGACTACCCACGGTGTACAATGAGCAGTTCTTC
CDR3: CASSERLPTVYNEQFF

V: TRBV24-1
D: .
J: TRBJ2-3
size: few
DNA: TGTGCCACCAGTGATCCCAAACCATCGGATACGCAGTATTTT
CDR3: CATSDPKPSDTQYF

V: TRBV18
D: .
J: TRBJ2-5
size: few
DNA: TGTGCCAGCTCACCGTTGGCCCAAGAGACCCAGTACTTC
CDR3: CASSPLAQETQYF

V: TRBV27
D: .
J: TRBJ2-2
size: .
DNA: TGTGCCAGCAGTCGTACAGAGAACACCGGGGAGCTGTTTTTT
CDR3: CASSRTENTGELFF

V: TRBV10-2
D: TRBD2
J: TRBJ2-4
size: few
DNA: TGCGCTACCTCGGGAGGGAGGGACATTCAGTACTTC
CDR3: CATSGGRDIQYF

V: TRBV7-9
D: .
J: TRBJ2-7
size: .
DNA: TGTGCCAGCAGCCACGAACGGGAACTCTCCTACGAGCAGTACTTC
CDR3: CASSHERELSYEQYF

V: TRBV4-3
D: .
J: TRBJ2-7
size: .
DNA: TGCGCCAGCAGCCAAGAAGAGGGGGGTTACGAGCAGTACTTC
CDR3: CASSQEEGGYEQYF

V: TRBV29-1
D: .
J: TRBJ2-1
size: few
DNA: TGCAGCGTTGCCGGGACATACTCTTACAATGAGCAGTTCTTC
CDR3: CSVAGTYSYNEQFF

V: TRBV7-7
D: TRBD2
J: TRBJ2-2
size: few
DNA: TGTGCCAGCAGCTCTAGCGGGAGTACTCGGGACACCGGGGAGCTGTTTTTT
CDR3: CASSSSGSTRDTGELFF

V: TRBV7-6
D: .
J: TRBJ2-7
size: .
DNA: TGTGCCAGCAGCTTAGCCCTAGGCCCTTCCTACGAGCAGTACTTC
CDR3: CASSLALGPSYEQYF

V: TRBV10-3
D: .
J: TRBJ2-3
size: once
DNA: TGTGCCATCAGTCAAGGGGGGGGCACAGATACGCAGTATTTT
CDR3: CAISQGGGTDTQYF

V: TRBV5-1
D: TRBD2
J: TRBJ2-1
size: .
DNA: TGCGCCAGCAGCTTTATTAGCGGGAGGGCAAGTGAGCAGTTCTTC
CDR3: CASSFISGRASEQFF

V: TRBV9
D: .
J: TRBJ1-6
size: few
DNA: TGTGCCAGCAGCGGTACCGGGCCTCTCCACTTT
CDR3: CASSGTGPLHF

V: TRBV6-5
D: .
J: TRBJ1-1
size: .
DNA: TGTGCCAGCAGTTACTCTTCCGGGAAGGGGACTGAAGCTTTCTTT
CDR3: CASSYSSGKGTEAFF

V: TRBV7-7
D: .
J: TRBJ2-2
size: .
DNA: TGTGCCAGCAGCAACTCCCCGAACACCGGGGAGCTGTTTTTT
CDR3: CASSNSPNTGELFF

V: TRBV7-8
D: .
J: TRBJ2-2
size: .
DNA: TGTGCCACCAAACAGGGGCGGGACTTCGGGGAGCTGTTTTTT
CDR3: CATKQGRDFGELFF

V: TRBV21-1
D: .
J: TRBJ2-1
size: .
DNA: TGTGCCAGCAGCAAAAGGATTCTTTGGGGGCCCGCTATCCCTTCCTACAATGAGCAGTTCTTC
CDR3: CASSKRILWGPAIPSYNEQFF

V: TRBV18
D: .
J: TRBJ2-5
size: .
DNA: TGTGCCAGCTCACCTGCCAGGGAGGCCCAGTACTTC
CDR3: CASSPAREAQYF

V: TRBV12-3/TRBV12-4
D: .
J: TRBJ2-1
size: .
DNA: TGTGCCAGCAGTATAGTACTAGCAGATGAGCAGTTCTTC
CDR3: CASSIVLADEQFF

V: TRBV6-2/TRBV6-3
D: .
J: TRBJ2-7
size: .
DNA: TGTGCCAGCAGTTACAGTGCGGGACCTTACGAGCAGTACTTC
CDR3: CASSYSAGPYEQYF

V: TRBV7-9
D: TRBD1
J: TRBJ1-6
size: .
DNA: TGTGCCAGCAGCTTGATGGGACAGGGCGATTCACCCCTCCACTTT
CDR3: CASSLMGQGDSPLHF

V: TRBV18
D: .
J: TRBJ1-2
size: .
DNA: TGTGCCAGCTCACCGAAAGACGATTGGGGCTATGGCTACACCTTC
CDR3: CASSPKDDWGYGYTF

V: TRBV11-2
D: TRBD2
J: TRBJ2-1
size: few
DNA: TGTGCCAGCAGCCAACGACTAGCGGGAGGATCCTACAATGAGCAGTTCTTC
CDR3: CASSQRLAGGSYNEQFF

V: TRBV11-2
D: .
J: TRBJ1-6
size: few
DNA: TGTGCCAGCAGCGGGGGCTATAATTCACCCCTCCACTTT
CDR3: CASSGGYNSPLHF

V: TRBV7-2
D: TRBD2
J: TRBJ2-1
size: few
DNA: TGTGCCAGCAGCTTCCAGATGACTAGCACTAATAAGCAGTTCTTC
CDR3: CASSFQMTSTNKQFF

V: TRBV3-1
D: TRBD2
J: TRBJ2-3
size: .
DNA: TGTGCCAGCAGCCCCCGTACTAGCGGGAGGGCCTCAGGGGATACGCAGTATTTT
CDR3: CASSPRTSGRASGDTQYF

V: TRBV20-1
D: TRBD1
J: TRBJ2-7
size: .
DNA: TGCAGTGCTAGAGAAGGACAGGGCTCTTACTTC
CDR3: CSAREGQGSYF